This T cell receptor beta chain was sequenced for a study of T cell responses to AZD1222 COVID-19 vaccine. Study-wide findings and caveats: When two AZD1222 doses had been given, Spike-specific TCR breadth and depth rose. There were repertoire samples only from the period after the peak T cell response.

V was pared by 3 bases and J by 4 bases, with 12 bases between. Germline assignment: CDR1 SGDLS and CDR2 YYNGEE. There are 14 residues in the CDR3. For this clone: Its target is unknown.

Clones were read by immunoSEQ multiplex PCR, and TCRdb kept only the in-frame ones, dropping some. The table records 150,000 to 180,000 clones, less than 90% of them present only once. The sequencing used peripheral blood, collected on day 0 of AZD1222 vaccination. The sequence was collected from an adult in good health. The gene calls are TRBV9 and TRBJ2-3, with a tentative D call TRBD1 (6 bases). The CDR3 bases are TGTGCCAGCAGCGGCGTCGAGGGGGCAGATACGCAGTATTTT. Encoded protein: CASSGVEGADTQYF.